This T cell receptor beta chain was found in a study of T cells in narcolepsy. Findings and limits, study-wide: Autoreactive HCRT-specific and TRIB2-specific clonotypes were marked in same-patient CSF-versus-blood CD4+ comparisons.

Sequenced by immunoSEQ multiplex PCR; TCRdb stores in-frame clones only, minus some. The sample has 37,000 or so clones; 70% to 90% are singletons. CDR1 and CDR2 (germline): SGHDT, YYEEEE. V lost 1 base and J 0 bases, leaving 17 bases between the germline ends. CDR3 length: 18 residues. Notes on this clone: Its target is not known.

This sequence joins TRBV5-6 and TRBJ2-1; no clear D. Source material: CD45RA- memory CD4+ T cells from PBMCs. This sequence was found in a human donor with narcolepsy. The CDR3 region has the DNA TGTGCCAGCAGCTTGCGCCAGTCCCGGTGGAGCTCCTACAATGAGCAGTTCTTC. Its translation is CASSLRQSRWSSYNEQFF.